A single sample gave rise to the 12 T cell receptor beta chains below, sequenced in a study of T cells in Graves' hyperthyroidism and ophthalmopathy. Template material for amplifying TCR beta CDR3 regions consisted of RNA transcripts. Researchers ran a first-round RT-PCR on the TCR CDR3 using the HTBI primer set. Each CDR3 protein is one row after TCRdb ran MiXCR on the multiplex PCR reads. This table holds approximately 600,000 distinct CDR3 sequences, 14% to 15% found once. The source material was blood. Receptor source: a woman aged 35 to 49 with Graves' ophthalmopathy.

This clonotype was seen repeatedly, ten times or more. The rearrangement uses TRBV28 and TRBJ2-7; perhaps TRBD1 as D (6 bases). Germline loops: CDR1 MDHEN, CDR2 SYDVKM. Trimming took off 7 bases at V and 1 base at J, with 8 bases between the two ends. The CDR3 runs 12 residues. CDR3 DNA: TGTGCCAGCAATACAGGGTCCTACGAGCAGTACTTC. Its protein is CASNTGSYEQYF.

At least ten counts were recorded for this clonotype. The rearrangement uses TRBV4-2 and TRBJ2-5; D unresolved. This CDR3 contains 22 residues. CDR1 is LGHNA and CDR2 is YNFKEQ in the germline V gene. Between the trimmed V and J ends, which lost 7 bases and 4 bases, there was a span of 40 bases. This CDR3 reads CASIQPIPEQTMSRAYRETQYF. As DNA, the CDR3 is TGTGCCAGCATCCAGCCTATCCCGGAACAGACCATGAGTCGGGCGTACAGAGAGACCCAGTACTTC.

This clonotype was counted a single time. The chain links TRBV7-9 to TRBJ1-1; 9 bases align to TRBD1. This CDR3 comprises 14 residues. In germline, CDR1 is SEHNR, CDR2 FQNEAQ (reference sequence). The ends lost 5 bases at V and 5 bases at J; junction bases unmatched: 6. In DNA, the CDR3 is TGTGCCAGCAGCCGGACAGGGGTGATGACTGAAGCTTTCTTT. This gives the protein CASSRTGVMTEAFF.

This clonotype has a count of ten or more. The rearrangement uses TRBV28 and TRBJ2-7, with D perhaps being TRBD1 or TRBD2 (5 bases each). The CDR3 runs to 15 residues. Germline V gives CDR1 MDHEN, CDR2 SYDVKM. Trimming removed 6 bases at V and 1 base at J, with 16 bases between. The CDR3: CASSRMGDPSYEQYF. The CDR3 DNA is TGTGCCAGCAGCCGAATGGGGGATCCATCCTACGAGCAGTACTTC.

This clonotype occurred many times. J is TRBJ2-7 and V is TRBV7-2, with 7 bases fitting TRBD1. Trimming at V came to 0 bases and at J to 7 bases, leaving 3 bases not matched to a gene. CDR1 is SGHTA and CDR2 is FQGNSA in the germline V gene. The CDR3 loop spans 13 amino acids. The CDR3 sequence: CASSLADRLEQYF. The CDR3, as DNA: TGTGCCAGCAGCTTAGCGGACAGGCTTGAGCAGTACTTC.

The V call is TRBV12-3 or TRBV12-4, the J call TRBJ1-6; 10 nucleotides align to TRBD1. The V segment lost 0 bases and the J segment 9 bases; nucleotides outside the gene matches: 2. The CDR3 extends over 15 amino acids. The CDR3 sequence is CASSLARQGASPLHF. CDR3 nucleotides: TGTGCCAGCAGTTTAGCGCGACAGGGGGCTTCACCCCTCCACTTT.

This clonotype was observed many times. The chain couples TRBV19 to TRBJ1-5; TRBD1 matches 7 bases. Germline values: CDR1 LNHDA, CDR2 SQIVND (reference sequence). This CDR3 is built from 18 residues. The V gene end was trimmed by 4 bases and the J gene end by 0 bases; junction bases not matched to a gene: 12. CDR3 amino acids: CASSRDSRKPYSNQPQHF. Written as DNA, the CDR3 is TGTGCCAGTAGTAGGGACAGCCGAAAACCTTATAGCAATCAGCCCCAGCATTTT.

This clonotype was seen at least ten times. The rearrangement joins TRBV7-2 to TRBJ1-2; no clear D gene. In germline, CDR1 is SGHTA, CDR2 FQGNSA. Trimming took 7 bases from V and 5 from J, leaving 14 bases between them. This CDR3 spans 13 amino acids. CDR3 region: CASTHTWEYGYTF. Here the CDR3 DNA reads TGTGCCAGCACTCATACTTGGGAATATGGCTACACCTTC.

This clonotype was seen ten or more times. This chain uses TRBV6-2 or TRBV6-3 with TRBJ1-3, with no clear D. V was pared by 0 bases and J by 0 bases, with 15 bases between. CDR3 length: 18 amino acids. The V gene's germline CDR1 is MNHEY and CDR2 SVGEGT. The CDR3 region is CASSYSTLRRNSGNTIYF. The CDR3 DNA follows: TGTGCCAGCAGTTACTCGACACTCAGGAGAAACTCTGGAAACACCATATATTTT.

This clonotype has a count of ten or more. The V call is TRBV5-1, the J call TRBJ2-7; maybe TRBD1 (5 bases). The CDR3 spans 12 residues. The germline V gene has CDR1 SGHRS and CDR2 YFSETQ. V dropped 2 bases and J dropped 6 bases, with 9 bases sitting between them. The CDR3 loop is CASSLTGGEQYF. The CDR3 nucleotides read TGCGCCAGCAGCTTAACAGGTGGCGAGCAGTACTTC.

This clonotype has a handful of counts. The rearrangement links TRBV12-3 or TRBV12-4 to TRBJ2-7, with 12 positions matching TRBD2. This CDR3 contains 16 residues. Germline trimming cut 5 bases from V and 2 bases from J; bases unmatched to any gene: 7. The DNA for the CDR3 is TGTGCCAGCAGTCCCGCCGGACTAGCGGGACCCTACGAGCAGTACTTC. Protein product: CASSPAGLAGPYEQYF.

The chain joins TRBV2 to TRBJ1-5; 7 nucleotides match TRBD1. CDR1 is SNHLY and CDR2 is FYNNEI in the germline V gene. V shed 4 bases, J shed 7 bases, and the junction held 13 bases outside the gene matches. The CDR3 length is 16 residues. Here the CDR3 reads CASSAFRRQGRQPQHF. The CDR3 nucleotides are TGTGCCAGCAGTGCTTTCCGTAGACAGGGTCGCCAGCCCCAGCATTTT. The whole variable domain, remainder taken from reference TRBV2 and TRBJ1-5, is EPEVTQTPSHQVTQMGQEVILRCVPISNHLYFYWYRQILGQKVEFLVSFYNNEISEKSEIFDDQFSVERPDGSNFTLKIRSTKLEDSAMYFCASSAFRRQGRQPQHFGDGTRLSIL.